The 16 T cell receptor beta chains listed next were all sequenced from one sample in a study of vaccination and CD4 T cells after COVID-19. Sequencing of DNA taken from cultured CD4+ T cells relied on the Oncomine TCR Beta short-read assay. MiXCR was run by TCRdb on the PCR reads, yielding one entry per CDR3 protein. The sample shows around 26,000 distinct CDR3 sequences, 40% to 50% of them seen only once. Treatment specified: roughly 10-day PBMC culture with coronavirus spike peptide pools or control peptides (ViraFEST assay). Their antigens are not known. The sequencing input was CD4+ T cells from blood, cultured in vitro. Receptors originate from a human donor who had recovered from COVID-19.

This clonotype was seen a handful of times. The J gene is TRBJ2-4, the V gene TRBV27, with a tentative D call TRBD2 (6 bases). V was pared by 6 bases and J by 4 bases, with 22 bases between. This CDR3 comprises 17 residues. CDR1 and CDR2 (germline): MNHEY, SMNVEV (reference sequence). In DNA form, the CDR3 reads TGTGCCAGCAGCCTCCCCCCCTGGGACTCCCCGAAAAACATTCAGTACTTC. Translated, it gives CASSLPPWDSPKNIQYF.

Only a few counts were recorded for this clonotype. CDR3 residues: CASSEVQPYGYTF. CDR3 nucleotide sequence: TGTGCCAGCAGTGAGGTTCAGCCTTATGGCTACACCTTC. The V call is TRBV28, the J call TRBJ1-2, with D uncertain. The germline V gene encodes CDR1 MDHEN and CDR2 SYDVKM. This CDR3 region has 13 residues. V lost 5 bases, J lost 5 bases, and 12 bases lay in between.

The gene calls are TRBV2 and TRBJ2-1; D perhaps matches TRBD2 (6 bases). Germline CDR1 is SNHLY and CDR2 is FYNNEI. The V end was cut by 6 bases, the J end by 8 bases, with 17 bases between. CDR3 length equals 14 residues. CDR3 residues: CASSPRGRLDEQFF. CDR3 bases: TGTGCCAGCAGCCCGCGGGGTAGATTGGATGAGCAGTTCTTC.

V and J are TRBV11-2 and TRBJ2-3; D may be TRBD2 (5 bases). The CDR3 is 14 residues long. V was shortened by 3 bases and J by 0 bases, with 7 bases between the two germline ends. Germline lookup yields CDR1 SGHAT and CDR2 FQNNGV. The CDR3, as DNA: TGTGCCAGCAGCTTTGGGAGTAGCACAGATACGCAGTATTTT. Translated, it gives CASSFGSSTDTQYF.

The genes are TRBV7-2 and TRBJ2-1, with 7 bases aligning to TRBD1. The J call may be in error: the DNA end matches TRBJ2-7 better. This CDR3 is built from 14 residues. Germline V lookup: CDR1 SGHTA, CDR2 FQGNSA. The CDR3 nucleotides are TGTGCCAGCAGCTTATGGCAGGGGGTTAGCGAGCAGTACTTC. It codes for CASSLWQGVSEQYF.

With regard to this clonotype: Since the CDR3 does not end with the conserved phenylalanine or tryptophan, this likely comes from a read error. The rearrangement joins TRBV6-1 to TRBJ2-5, with TRBD1 matching over 8 bases. The ends lost 6 bases at V and 7 bases at J; junction bases unmatched: 13. Per germline, CDR1 MNHNS and CDR2 SASEGT. This CDR3 is built from 15 residues. In DNA form, the CDR3 reads TGTGCCAGCAGAGGTCCAGGGGGCTTACGAGGGACCCAGTACCTC. Amino acid sequence: CASRGPGGLRGTQYL.

This clonotype was observed a few times. The rearrangement links TRBV28 to TRBJ1-2; tentatively, D is TRBD1 (5 bases). Per the germline V gene, CDR1 is MDHEN and CDR2 is SYDVKM. Trimming stripped 2 bases from V and 10 bases from J, with 14 bases between. The CDR3 has 13 residues. CDR3 amino acids: CASSLSQGVDYTF. The CDR3 DNA follows: TGTGCCAGCAGTTTAAGTCAGGGTGTGGACTACACCTTC.

A few counts support this clonotype. This sequence joins TRBV10-1 and TRBJ1-1; 8 bases match TRBD1. This CDR3 spans 14 amino acids. After removal of 4 bases from V and 1 base from J, the junction contained 2 bases not matched to a gene. The germline CDR1 and CDR2 sequences are WNHNN and SYGVQD (reference sequence). The chain's CDR3 is CASSVGTGNTEAFF. The DNA of the CDR3 is TGCGCCAGCAGTGTTGGGACAGGGAACACTGAAGCTTTCTTT.

The rearrangement uses TRBV7-9 and TRBJ1-5; a possible D gene is TRBD1 (5 bases). This CDR3 contains 16 residues. Germline CDR1 is SEHNR and CDR2 is FQNEAQ (reference sequence). Trimming took off 4 bases at V and 7 bases at J, with 20 bases between the two ends. The CDR3 DNA is TGTGCCAGCAGCTCGTCGGACACTCCAGCCAGCCAGCCCCAGCATTTT. It translates to CASSSSDTPASQPQHF.

The chain joins TRBV28 to TRBJ2-6; TRBD1 matches at 10 bases. This CDR3 is 17 amino acids long. The V gene end was trimmed by 4 bases and the J gene end by 1 base; junction bases not matched to a gene: 4. Per the germline V gene, CDR1 is MDHEN and CDR2 is SYDVKM. CDR3 DNA sequence: TGTGCCAGCAGTTCGGGACAGGGGAATTCTGGGGCCAACGTCCTGACTTTC. It codes for CASSSGQGNSGANVLTF.

V gene TRBV5-1 combines with J gene TRBJ1-4; unclear D gene. Deletions cut 1 base from V and 0 bases from J, with 4 bases between. Germline V gives CDR1 SGHRS, CDR2 YFSETQ. The CDR3 covers 14 residues. The CDR3 reads CASSLLATNEKLFF. In DNA form, the CDR3 reads TGCGCCAGCAGCTTGTTGGCAACTAATGAAAAACTGTTTTTT.

This clonotype was counted a few times. The chain is built from TRBV6-5 and TRBJ1-2; D unclear. The CDR3 is made up of 14 amino acids. The germline gives CDR1 MNHEY, CDR2 SVGAGI. Trimming removed 0 bases at V and 6 bases at J, with 11 bases between. For the CDR3, the DNA is TGTGCCAGCAGTTACTCGAAGGGCCGGCATGGCTACACCTTC. Translated: CASSYSKGRHGYTF.

The chain is built from TRBV7-8 and TRBJ2-5; no clear D gene. The CDR3 consists of 14 residues. Germline assignment: CDR1 SGHVS and CDR2 FQNEAQ. The V gene lost 0 bases and the J gene lost 5 bases, with 10 bases spanning the gap. In nucleotides, the CDR3 is TGTGCCAGCAGCTTAGCGTTTATGAGGGAGACCCAGTACTTC. This translates into CASSLAFMRETQYF.

This clonotype appeared a few times. The rearrangement links TRBV20-1 to TRBJ2-5, with D possibly matching TRBD1 (6 bases). CDR1 is DFQATT and CDR2 is SNEGSKA in the germline V gene (reference sequence). V was shortened by 4 bases and J by 5 bases, with 17 bases between the two germline ends. The CDR3 has 14 residues. This CDR3 reads CSAKKAAQGETQYF. Here the CDR3 DNA reads TGCAGTGCTAAAAAGGCAGCCCAGGGGGAGACCCAGTACTTC.

This chain uses TRBV7-2 with TRBJ2-7; TRBD1 might be the D (6 bases). V was clipped by 1 base and J by 5 bases, with 15 bases between them. The germline CDR1 and CDR2 sequences are SGHTA and FQGNSA. The CDR3 consists of 15 residues. CDR3 in amino acids: CASSLGPQGNDEQYF. The CDR3 DNA follows: TGTGCCAGCAGCTTAGGCCCCCAGGGGAATGACGAGCAGTACTTC.

The chain recombines TRBV6-5 with TRBJ1-4; D not resolved. V dropped 3 bases and J dropped 0 bases, with 11 bases sitting between them. The CDR3 contains 16 residues. Germline V gene sequence: CDR1 MNHEY, CDR2 SVGAGI. The CDR3 reads CASSYSAGSTNEKLFF. For the CDR3, the DNA is TGTGCCAGCAGTTATTCCGCCGGTTCAACTAATGAAAAACTGTTTTTT.